This T cell receptor beta chain was found in a study of T-cell memory formation after mild COVID-19. Germline V gene data show CDR1 as SGHDN and CDR2 as FVKESK. V shed 0 bases and J 6 bases; nucleotides not matched to a gene: 7. The CDR3 is made up of 16 amino acids. In this sample, this clonotype turned up a few times. TCRdb ran MiXCR on the 5' RACE reads and lists one entry per CDR3 protein. Of about 100,000 distinct CDR3 sequences in the sample, approximately 14% were seen once. The material sequenced was PBMCs or a T cell subset sorted from them (not recorded which). The J gene is TRBJ1-4, the V gene TRBV14, with TRBD1 matching 7 bases. The sequence came from a man in his late teens or twenties who had mild COVID-19 (a few samples of this study predate the infection). Cell type and time point are not known. The CDR3 loop reads CASSQDRGQTYEKLFF. As DNA, the CDR3 is TGTGCCAGCAGCCAAGATCGGGGACAGACTTATGAAAAACTGTTTTTT.